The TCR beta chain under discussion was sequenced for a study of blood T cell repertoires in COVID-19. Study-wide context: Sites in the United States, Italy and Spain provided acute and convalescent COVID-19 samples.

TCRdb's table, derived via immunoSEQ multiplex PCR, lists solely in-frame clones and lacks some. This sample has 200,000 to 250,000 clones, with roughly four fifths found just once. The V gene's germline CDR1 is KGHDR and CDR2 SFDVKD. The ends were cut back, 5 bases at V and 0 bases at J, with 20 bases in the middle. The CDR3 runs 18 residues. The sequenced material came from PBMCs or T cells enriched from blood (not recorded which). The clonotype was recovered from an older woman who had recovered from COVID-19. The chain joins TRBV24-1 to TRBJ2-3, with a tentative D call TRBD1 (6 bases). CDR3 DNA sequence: TGTGCCACCAGTGCCTCACCCGGGACAACTTCTAGCACAGATACGCAGTATTTT. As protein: CATSASPGTTSSTDTQYF.